The rows below give T cell receptor beta chains drawn from one sample of a study of shared clonotypes between healthy human individuals. This table comes from immunoSEQ multiplex PCR, and its TCRdb copy is limited to in-frame clones, with some not included. Of about 990,000 clones listed, about 80% are singletons. Specimen: memory CD4+ T cells from PBMCs. The receptors stem from a man between 18 and 35 years old in good health. Some clones in this sample may be carry-over from other donors' samples. The CDR3 runs from the conserved cysteine through the conserved F or W. The D gene is left open where the match is weak. Clone size, where shown, is once, few, many, or a class for clones that have expanded.

V: TRBV10-1
size: once
D: NA
J: TRBJ2-4
DNA: TGCGCCAGCAGCGGGCAGGGGTTAGCCAAAAACATTCAGTACTTC
CDR3: CASSGQGLAKNIQYF

V: TRBV30
size: NA
D: NA
J: TRBJ2-1
DNA: TGTGCCTGGAGAGCATACAATGAGCAGTTCTTC
CDR3: CAWRAYNEQFF

V: TRBV14
size: NA
D: NA
J: TRBJ1-1
DNA: TGTGCCAGCTCGATTCAGGGGAACACTGAAGCTTTCTTT
CDR3: CASSIQGNTEAFF

V: TRBV27
size: NA
D: TRBD2
J: TRBJ2-1
DNA: TGTGCCAGCAGCATAAGCGGGAGGGCCCTCAATGAGCAGTTCTTC
CDR3: CASSISGRALNEQFF

V: TRBV9
size: few
D: TRBD2
J: TRBJ2-1
DNA: TGTGCCAGCAGCCCCCAGGGACTAGCGGGAGGCGAGCAGTTCTTC
CDR3: CASSPQGLAGGEQFF

V: TRBV5-5
size: once
D: NA
J: TRBJ1-1
DNA: TGTGCCAGCAGCCCTTCTTCTTGGGCTGAAGCTTTCTTT
CDR3: CASSPSSWAEAFF

V: TRBV7-2
size: few
D: NA
J: TRBJ1-2
DNA: TGTGCCAGCAGCTTAATCGGCAGTCGGCTTTACTATGGCTACACCTTC
CDR3: CASSLIGSRLYYGYTF

V: TRBV6-5
size: NA
D: NA
J: TRBJ2-6
DNA: TGTGCCAGCAGTTACAAGCCTTCTGGGGCCAACGTCCTGACTTTC
CDR3: CASSYKPSGANVLTF

V: TRBV30
size: NA
D: NA
J: TRBJ2-2
DNA: TGTGCCTCCCCGAAACGGCCGAACACCGGGGAGCTGTTTTTT
CDR3: CASPKRPNTGELFF

V: TRBV7-2
size: NA
D: NA
J: TRBJ1-4
DNA: TGTGCCAGCAGCGTCGGGGGGGCCAATGAAAAACTGTTTTTT
CDR3: CASSVGGANEKLFF

V: TRBV28
size: NA
D: NA
J: TRBJ2-1
DNA: TGTGCCAGCAGTTTGGTTTATGAGCAGTTCTTC
CDR3: CASSLVYEQFF

V: TRBV7-2
size: NA
D: NA
J: TRBJ2-7
DNA: TGTGCCAGCAGCTTGGGCGGGACTTCCTACGAGCAGTACTTC
CDR3: CASSLGGTSYEQYF

V: TRBV6-1
size: NA
D: NA
J: TRBJ2-7
DNA: TGTGCCAGCAGTGAAGCCGGGAATACCTACGAGCAGTACTTC
CDR3: CASSEAGNTYEQYF

V: TRBV4-1
size: NA
D: NA
J: TRBJ2-7
DNA: TGCGCCAGCAGCCAAAGGCGCGAGGGCCGGGAGCAGTACTTC
CDR3: CASSQRREGREQYF

V: TRBV19
size: NA
D: TRBD1
J: TRBJ2-3
DNA: TGTGCCAGTAGAGAACAGGGGATAGATACGCAGTATTTT
CDR3: CASREQGIDTQYF